The clone carrying this T cell receptor (beta chain) appeared a few times. Its antigen remains unidentified. This record comes from a study of T-cell memory formation after mild COVID-19. TCRdb re-called the 5' RACE reads with MiXCR, one entry per CDR3 protein. The profile shows roughly 450,000 distinct CDR3 sequences, roughly 18% of them singletons. Germline CDR1 LNHDA, CDR2 SQIVND (reference sequence). V lost 3 bases to trimming and J lost 5 bases, with 17 bases between them. This CDR3 comprises 16 residues. Whole-study findings and limits: In pre-infection memory, a portion of responding clones appeared, which suggested that cross-reactive memory joined. CD4+ bias marked clones expanding day 15 to 37, unlike balanced contracting clones.

This sequence was found in a man younger than 30 who had mild COVID-19 (a few samples of this study predate the infection). Cell type and time point are not known. The sequenced material came from PBMCs or a T cell subset sorted from them (not recorded which). V and J are TRBV19 and TRBJ1-5, with a tentative D call TRBD1 (5 bases). The CDR3: CASSILGAESDQPQHF. CDR3 nucleotide sequence: TGTGCCAGTAGTATCTTAGGGGCGGAGAGCGATCAGCCCCAGCATTTT.